The 15 T cell receptor beta chains presented below share a single source sample, sequenced in a study of glioma-infiltrating T cells. Amplification of TCR alpha and beta CDR3 regions from RNA used iRepertoire nested multiplex PCR. MiXCR, applied by TCRdb to the multiplex PCR reads, yields one record per CDR3 protein. This sample has around 93,000 distinct CDR3 sequences, with roughly 39% found just once. Material for sequencing was glioma tissue, nonneoplastic brain tissue, or PBMCs (not recorded which). These receptors came from a human donor with low-grade glioma or glioblastoma, undergoing nonglioma brain surgery, or in good health (not recorded which).

Remarks on this clonotype: Being one base from a much bigger clone, this may be a read error. The chain uses TRBV4-1 and TRBJ1-2; unclear D gene. The CDR3 covers 13 residues. Germline loops: CDR1 MGHRA, CDR2 YSYEKL. CDR3 loop: CSVEGIMVYGYTF. The CDR3 nucleotides read TGCAGCGTTGAAGGGATTATGGTTTACGGCTACACCTTC.

The chain recombines TRBV19 with TRBJ2-7, with 8 positions matching TRBD1. CDR1 is LNHDA and CDR2 is SQIVND in the germline V gene (reference sequence). Germline trimming cut 4 bases from V and 3 bases from J; bases unmatched to any gene: 2. The CDR3 is 13 amino acids. CDR3 bases: TGTGCCAGTAGTAAGGGGACAGGCTACGAGCAGTACTTC. Protein: CASSKGTGYEQYF.

At least ten counts were recorded for this clonotype. The chain uses TRBV4-1 and TRBJ2-7; D is unclear. Trimming removed 0 bases at V and 3 bases at J, with 9 bases between. Germline loops: CDR1 MGHRA, CDR2 YSYEKL. CDR3 size: 14 residues. CDR3: CASSQEGRYYEQYF. In DNA, the CDR3 is TGCGCCAGCAGCCAAGAGGGAAGGTACTACGAGCAGTACTTC.

This clonotype was observed many times. In DNA form, the CDR3 reads TGCGCCAGCAGCTTATCGTTTGGATTGAGCTCACCCCTCCACTTT. Its translation is CASSLSFGLSSPLHF. The V gene is TRBV5-1, the J gene TRBJ1-6; no firm D call. The CDR3 extends over 15 amino acids. Trimming took off 2 bases at V and 10 bases at J, with 16 bases between the two ends. Germline V gene lookup returns CDR1 SGHRS and CDR2 YFSETQ. Full variable domain (outside the CDR3, taken from reference TRBV5-1 and TRBJ1-6): KAGVTQTPRYLIKTRGQQVTLSCSPISGHRSVSWYQQTPGQGLQFLFEYFSETQRNKGNFPGRFSGRQFSNSRSEMNVSTLELGDSALYLCASSLSFGLSSPLHFGNGTRLTVT.

This clonotype was counted many times. The chain joins TRBV4-1 to TRBJ2-7; TRBD2 might be the D (7 bases). The germline V and J ends were trimmed by 0 bases and 6 bases, with 21 bases remaining between them. Germline CDR1 reads MGHRA; CDR2 reads YSYEKL. This CDR3 has 17 amino acids. The CDR3 nucleotides are TGCGCCAGCAGCCAAGAGGCGGGGGCGCTTGATCCCCTCGAGCAGTACTTC. This codes for CASSQEAGALDPLEQYF.

This clonotype was recorded many times. The genes are TRBV27 and TRBJ1-4, with D perhaps TRBD1 (5 bases). V was shortened by 6 bases and J by 0 bases, with 5 bases between the two germline ends. The CDR3 totals 13 residues. Germline values: CDR1 MNHEY, CDR2 SMNVEV (reference sequence). CDR3 DNA sequence: TGTGCCAGCAGACAGGCAACTAATGAAAAACTGTTTTTT. Protein sequence: CASRQATNEKLFF.

This clonotype was seen many times. V usage is TRBV7-2 and J usage is TRBJ2-3; 8 nucleotides align to TRBD2. The CDR3 has 14 residues. J gave up 5 bases and V 5 bases, and 6 bases lay outside the gene matches. CDR1 is SGHTA, CDR2 FQGNSA, per germline. Written as DNA, the CDR3 is TGTGCCAGCAGCCGTCGGAGCGGGGGAGATACGCAGTATTTT. Its translation is CASSRRSGGDTQYF.

This clonotype was picked up many times. The chain has TRBV7-6 and TRBJ2-1; perhaps TRBD1 as D (6 bases). Germline assignment: CDR1 SGHVS and CDR2 FNYEAQ. The CDR3 contains 13 residues. With 1 base removed from V and 8 bases from J, the gap between germline ends came to 9 bases. CDR3 nucleotides: TGTGCCAGCAGCTTAGGGACAGTTGATGAGCAGTTCTTC. Protein sequence: CASSLGTVDEQFF.

On this clonotype: One end of the junction fails to match germline, which may point to a read error. This CDR3 reads CASSGDLAKSIQYF. The CDR3 DNA sequence: TGTGCCAGCAGTGGTGATCTAGCCAAAAGCATTCAGTACTTC. This chain links TRBV28 with TRBJ2-4; a weak D match, TRBD2 (5 bases). Germline assignment: CDR1 MDHEN and CDR2 SYDVKM. The CDR3 is made up of 14 amino acids.

This clonotype was detected many times. V usage is TRBV28 and J usage is TRBJ2-7; 10 bases match TRBD2. There are 14 residues in the CDR3. The germline V gene encodes CDR1 MDHEN and CDR2 SYDVKM. Unmatched junction bases numbered 7, after V lost 4 bases and J lost 7 bases. CDR3 DNA sequence: TGTGCCAGCAGTTCGATTAGCGGGGGGTTTGAGCAGTACTTC. It is translated as CASSSISGGFEQYF.

This clonotype has only a few counts. This chain connects TRBV12-3 or TRBV12-4 to TRBJ2-3; 7 positions agree with TRBD2. The V gene end was trimmed by 6 bases and the J gene end by 6 bases; junction bases not matched to a gene: 15. CDR3 size: 16 residues. The CDR3 sequence: CASSTVAGRVGDTQYF. For the CDR3, the DNA is TGTGCCAGCAGCACCGTAGCAGGGAGGGTCGGGGATACGCAGTATTTT.

The chain carries TRBV28 and TRBJ2-1; D gene unclear. Germline V gene sequence: CDR1 MDHEN, CDR2 SYDVKM. Trimming cost V 5 bases and J 8 bases, with 7 bases left between them. The CDR3 sequence is 11 residues long. CDR3 nucleotide sequence: TGTGCCAGCAGTGATTCCTATGAGCAGTTCTTC. As protein: CASSDSYEQFF.

This clonotype was seen ten or more times. The rearrangement uses TRBV6-2 or TRBV6-3 and TRBJ2-7; 11 bases are shared with TRBD1. The CDR3 is 16 residues long. J gave up 7 bases and V 0 bases, and 8 bases lay outside the gene matches. Germline V CDR1 and CDR2: MNHEY, SVGEGT. The CDR3 DNA sequence: TGTGCCAGCAGTTACTCGATGGGACAGGGGGATAGAGAGCAGTACTTC. This gives the protein CASSYSMGQGDREQYF.

As regards this clonotype: It may be a read error: a sequence one base away is much more abundant. The chain joins TRBV11-2 to TRBJ1-5; D may be TRBD2 (6 bases). The J call may be mistaken, given a closer DNA end match to TRBJ2-3. The CDR3 spans 15 residues. Germline V gene data show CDR1 as SGHAT and CDR2 as FQNNGV. CDR3 sequence: CASSLAGVSNQPQYF. As DNA, the CDR3 is TGTGCCAGCAGCTTAGCGGGAGTTAGCAATCAGCCCCAGTATTTT.

The V call is TRBV6-2 or TRBV6-3, the J call TRBJ1-2; D is undetermined. The CDR3 has 14 amino acids. Trimming shortened V by 5 bases and J by 5 bases, and 15 bases separated the two germline ends. The germline gives CDR1 MNHEY, CDR2 SVGEGT. This CDR3 is CASSNTDRVYGYTF. CDR3 in DNA: TGTGCCAGCAGTAACACGGATAGGGTGTATGGCTACACCTTC.